The 25 T cell receptor beta chains presented below share a single source sample, sequenced in a study of early T cells in non-severe SARS-CoV-2 infection. TCRdb redid the calling of the 5' RACE reads with MiXCR, one entry per CDR3 protein. The sample yields roughly 18,000 distinct CDR3 sequences, over 5% seen once. The sample consisted of whole blood. The receptors were gathered from an adult who was a healthcare worker with PCR-confirmed SARS-CoV-2 infection or an uninfected control (not recorded which).

This clonotype showed up many times. The chain recombines TRBV10-2 with TRBJ2-5, with D hard to call. The V gene's germline CDR1 is WSHSY and CDR2 SAAADI. V lost 0 bases to trimming and J lost 6 bases, with 17 bases between them. This CDR3 comprises 16 residues. CDR3 protein: CASSESMSRLGKTQYF. CDR3 coding DNA: TGCGCCAGCAGTGAGTCCATGTCAAGGTTGGGTAAGACCCAGTACTTC.

The rearrangement links TRBV10-3 to TRBJ2-3, with unresolved D. The CDR3 is made up of 13 amino acids. Germline CDR1 ENHRY, CDR2 SYGVKD. V gave up 7 bases and J gave up 6 bases, with 14 bases separating them. The CDR3 loop reads CAIKAHGVDTQYF. Written as DNA, the CDR3 is TGTGCCATCAAGGCTCATGGAGTGGATACGCAGTATTTT.

The rearrangement joins TRBV7-2 to TRBJ2-7; D possibly corresponds to TRBD2 (5 bases). V was clipped by 1 base and J by 3 bases, with 7 bases between them. The CDR3 loop spans 13 amino acids. Germline loops: CDR1 SGHTA, CDR2 FQGNSA. The CDR3 DNA reads as TGTGCCAGCAGCTTAGTGGCGGGCTACGAGCAGTACTTC. Protein: CASSLVAGYEQYF.

Judged by abundance, this clonotype is medium-sized. This chain connects TRBV13 to TRBJ2-2, with 8 bases aligning to TRBD1. Unmatched junction bases numbered 4, after V lost 6 bases and J lost 1 base. The CDR3 covers 15 residues. The germline V gene has CDR1 PRHDT and CDR2 FYEKMQ (reference sequence). CDR3 in amino acids: CASRPGTGNTGELFF. CDR3 bases: TGTGCCAGCAGACCCGGGACAGGGAACACCGGGGAGCTGTTTTTT. Complete variable domain (other parts from reference TRBV13 and TRBJ2-2): AAGVIQSPRHLIKEKRETATLKCYPIPRHDTVYWYQQGPGQDPQFLISFYEKMQSDKGSIPDRFSAQQFSDYHSELNMSSLELGDSALYFCASRPGTGNTGELFFGEGSRLTVL.

There are a few counts of this clonotype. This chain links TRBV12-3 or TRBV12-4 with TRBJ2-2; 9 bases align to TRBD1. This CDR3 has 16 residues. Trimming took 1 base from V and 7 from J; bases not matched to a gene: 7. In DNA, the CDR3 is TGTGCCAGCAGTTTAGGGACAGGGGTTCGTGGCGGGGAGCTGTTTTTT. It yields the protein CASSLGTGVRGGELFF.

This clonotype has a count of ten or more. The V call is TRBV12-3 or TRBV12-4, the J call TRBJ2-1; 7 nucleotides match TRBD1. After removal of 6 bases from V and 10 bases from J, the junction contained 3 bases not matched to a gene. The CDR3 consists of 11 residues. The CDR3 reads CASSRGYEQFF. CDR3 in DNA: TGTGCCAGCAGCAGGGGGTACGAGCAGTTCTTC.

This clonotype was picked up many times. The rearrangement uses TRBV9 and TRBJ2-7; D is unclear. V was cut by 4 bases and J by 11 bases, with 13 bases left in between. The CDR3 is 11 amino acids. CDR1 and CDR2 from the germline V gene are SGDLS and YYNGEE. The CDR3 bases are TGTGCCAGCAGCCTCGTGAGTTGGGAGTACTTC. Its translation: CASSLVSWEYF.

Ten or more counts support this clonotype. The rearrangement links TRBV7-3 to TRBJ2-2; D remains ambiguous. Trimming left V 0 bases short and J 5 bases short, with 10 bases between. Germline V CDR1 and CDR2: SGHTA, FQGTGA. The CDR3 sequence is 15 residues long. CDR3 amino acids: CASSLTGSRTGELFF. As DNA, the CDR3 is TGTGCCAGCAGCTTAACTGGGTCCAGGACCGGGGAGCTGTTTTTT.

The chain is built from TRBV25-1 and TRBJ2-5, with a possible D match to TRBD1 (6 bases). This CDR3 has 15 amino acids. From germline, CDR1 is MGHDK and CDR2 SYGVNS. V lost 1 base to trimming and J lost 2 bases, with 11 bases between them. CDR3 nucleotides: TGTGCCAGCAGTGAATGGGTGACAGGACAAGAGACCCAGTACTTC. It codes for CASSEWVTGQETQYF.

The sample holds many counts of this clonotype. The CDR3 DNA reads TGCAGTGCTAGGGACAGCTATGGCTACACCTTC. It specifies CSARDSYGYTF. The chain employs TRBV20-1 and TRBJ1-2, with D perhaps TRBD1 (6 bases). The CDR3 runs to 11 residues. Trimming took 3 bases from V and 4 from J, leaving 6 bases between them. Germline V gene lookup returns CDR1 DFQATT and CDR2 SNEGSKA (reference sequence).

The sample holds many counts of this clonotype. The rearrangement joins TRBV12-3 or TRBV12-4 to TRBJ1-6; tentatively, D is TRBD1 (5 bases). CDR3 size: 15 residues. Trimming shortened V by 3 bases and J by 5 bases, and 11 bases separated the two germline ends. DNA for the CDR3: TGTGCCAGCAGTTTTGCAGGGACGAATAATTCACCCCTCCACTTT. Encoded protein: CASSFAGTNNSPLHF.

Ten or more counts support this clonotype. The rearrangement links TRBV11-2 to TRBJ2-1, with D possibly being TRBD1 (5 bases). Trimming shortened V by 1 base and J by 2 bases, and 9 bases separated the two germline ends. The V gene's germline CDR1 is SGHAT and CDR2 FQNNGV. The CDR3 sequence is 15 residues long. For the CDR3, the DNA is TGTGCCAGCAGCTTAGCTATGGGGCCCTACAATGAGCAGTTCTTC. Translation: CASSLAMGPYNEQFF.

This clonotype occurred many times. V usage is TRBV6-6 and J usage is TRBJ2-5; D remains ambiguous. The V gene lost 0 bases and the J gene lost 4 bases, with 3 bases spanning the gap. The CDR3 is 12 amino acids. From germline, CDR1 is MNHNY and CDR2 SVGAGI (reference sequence). CDR3 in DNA: TGTGCCAGCAGTTACTCTAGAGAGACCCAGTACTTC. This sequence encodes CASSYSRETQYF.

This clonotype has a count of ten or more. J is TRBJ1-2 and V is TRBV29-1, with 10 bases identical to TRBD1. V trimming: 4 bases; J trimming: 4 bases; junction bases outside the gene matches: 3. The length of the CDR3 is 13 residues. The germline V gene encodes CDR1 SQVTM and CDR2 ANQGSEA. In nucleotides, the CDR3 is TGCAGCGTTGTGGGGACAGGGGTCTATGGCTACACCTTC. This translates into CSVVGTGVYGYTF.

In this sample, this clonotype is medium-sized. The V call is TRBV19, the J call TRBJ2-7, with D possibly matching TRBD1 (6 bases). The V gene lost 5 bases and the J gene lost 0 bases, with 11 bases spanning the gap. Germline-derived CDR1 and CDR2 are LNHDA and SQIVND (reference sequence). This CDR3 region has 14 residues. The chain's CDR3 is CASSLGADSYEQYF. CDR3 in DNA: TGTGCCAGTAGTTTGGGGGCGGACTCCTACGAGCAGTACTTC.

The rearrangement uses TRBV30 and TRBJ1-1; D possibly corresponds to TRBD1 (6 bases). Trimming pared 3 bases from V and 0 bases from J, leaving 14 bases between. The CDR3 spans 15 residues. The germline CDR1 and CDR2 sequences are GTSNPN and SVGIG (reference sequence). This CDR3 reads CAWRGRGGLNTEAFF. CDR3 in DNA: TGTGCCTGGAGAGGCAGGGGAGGCTTGAACACTGAAGCTTTCTTT. The variable domain in full, completed from reference TRBV30 and TRBJ1-1, reads SQTIHQWPATLVQPVGSPLSLECTVEGTSNPNLYWYRQAAGRGLQLLFYSVGIGQISSEVPQNLSASRPQDRQFILSSKKLLLSDSGFYLCAWRGRGGLNTEAFFGQGTRLTVV.

This clonotype was picked up many times. This chain links TRBV2 with TRBJ2-7; TRBD2 matches 7 bases. In germline, CDR1 is SNHLY, CDR2 FYNNEI. This CDR3 contains 13 residues. J was trimmed by 5 bases and V by 8 bases; bases with no gene match: 9. CDR3 in DNA: TGTGCCAGCCGGACTAGGACTTTCAACGAGCAGTACTTC. Translation gives CASRTRTFNEQYF.

Many counts were recorded for this clonotype. J is TRBJ1-6 and V is TRBV12-3 or TRBV12-4, with D hard to call. Trimming left V 5 bases short and J 6 bases short, with 11 bases between. The CDR3 length is 14 residues. The CDR3 region has the DNA TGTGCCAGCAGTCTAGGACGATCTAATTCACCCCTCCACTTT. Translation: CASSLGRSNSPLHF.

This clonotype was detected ten times or more. CDR3 nucleotides: TGTGCCAGCAGTTACTCTAAGACGGGACAGGGGCCCTGGAACACTGAAGCTTTCTTT. Translated: CASSYSKTGQGPWNTEAFF. V is TRBV6-5 and J is TRBJ1-1; 10 bases line up with TRBD1. V dropped 0 bases and J dropped 1; count of bases not matched to a gene: 11. The CDR3 length is 19 residues. CDR1 and CDR2 from the germline V gene are MNHEY and SVGAGI.

This clonotype was counted at least ten times. This chain links TRBV29-1 with TRBJ1-3; 9 bases map to TRBD1. Germline lookup yields CDR1 SQVTM and CDR2 ANQGSEA. This CDR3 region has 14 residues. As DNA, the CDR3 is TGCAGTTACCGACAGGGGGGACCTGGAAACACCATATATTTT. Amino acids: CSYRQGGPGNTIYF.

The CDR3: CASSDSETKNIQYF. CDR3 DNA sequence: TGTGCCAGCTCCGATAGCGAGACCAAAAACATTCAGTACTTC. The chain uses TRBV18 and TRBJ2-4; D is perhaps TRBD2 (5 bases). V gave up 6 bases and J gave up 2 bases, with 11 bases separating them. The germline gives CDR1 KGHSH, CDR2 LQKENI. The CDR3 has 14 amino acids.

This clonotype counts as medium-sized. The genes are TRBV20-1 and TRBJ1-5; 8 nucleotides agree with TRBD1. The CDR3 sequence is 16 residues long. The V gene's germline CDR1 is DFQATT and CDR2 SNEGSKA (reference sequence). V trimming: 5 bases; J trimming: 5 bases; junction bases outside the gene matches: 14. The CDR3 DNA reads TGCAGTGCTGGGACACTGGACAGGGTTGTTCATCAGCCCCAGCATTTT. Protein product: CSAGTLDRVVHQPQHF.

This clonotype was counted many times. This chain links TRBV21-1 with TRBJ1-1. TRBV21-1 is a pseudogene. This CDR3 has 15 residues. CDR3 nucleotide sequence: TGTGCCAGCAGCAAAGCGGACGGCTTGAACACTGAAGCTTTCTTT. It yields the protein CASSKADGLNTEAFF.

There are a few counts of this clonotype. The rearrangement uses TRBV28 and TRBJ1-1; D might be TRBD1 (5 bases). CDR1 is MDHEN, CDR2 SYDVKM, per germline. The V end lost 3 bases, the J end lost 11 bases, and 16 bases lay between the germline ends. This CDR3 comprises 13 residues. The CDR3 region is CASSLGGTGGAFF. CDR3 bases: TGTGCCAGCAGTTTGGGGGGTACAGGAGGGGCTTTCTTT.

This clonotype was seen repeatedly, ten times or more. The genes are TRBV27 and TRBJ2-3; 8 bases fit TRBD2. V dropped 7 bases and J dropped 5; count of bases not matched to a gene: 8. Germline-derived CDR1 and CDR2 are MNHEY and SMNVEV (reference sequence). This CDR3 has 14 amino acids. The CDR3 sequence: CASKMSGSLDTQYF. For the CDR3, the DNA is TGTGCCAGCAAGATGAGCGGGAGTTTAGATACGCAGTATTTT.